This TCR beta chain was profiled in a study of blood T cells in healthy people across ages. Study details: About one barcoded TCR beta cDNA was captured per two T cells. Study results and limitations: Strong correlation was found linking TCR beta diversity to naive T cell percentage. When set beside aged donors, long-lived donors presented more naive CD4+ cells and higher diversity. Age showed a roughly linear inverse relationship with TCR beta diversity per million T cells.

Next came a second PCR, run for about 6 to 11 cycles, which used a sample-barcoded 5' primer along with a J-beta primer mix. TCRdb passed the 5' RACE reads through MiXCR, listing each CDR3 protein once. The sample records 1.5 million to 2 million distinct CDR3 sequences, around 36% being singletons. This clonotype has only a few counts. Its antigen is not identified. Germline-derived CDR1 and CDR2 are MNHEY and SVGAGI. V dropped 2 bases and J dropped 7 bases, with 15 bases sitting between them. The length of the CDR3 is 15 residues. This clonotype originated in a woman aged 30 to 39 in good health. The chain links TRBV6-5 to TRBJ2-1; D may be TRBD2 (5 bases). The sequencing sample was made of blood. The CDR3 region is CASSYADEGGNEQFF. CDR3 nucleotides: TGTGCCAGCAGTTACGCGGACGAGGGTGGGAATGAGCAGTTCTTC.